This entry features one TCR beta chain sequence. Its antigen is undetermined. The entry originates in a study of T-cell reconstitution after alpha-beta-depleted transplantation in children. Findings of the study overall: Expanded graft clones, several hundred of them, were reportedly the source of alpha-beta T cells about two months after transplant. Recipient T cells and thymic progenitors that survived gave rise to the high TCRbeta diversity observed at day 60 in some patients.

Unique molecular identifiers tagged the TCRbeta library. Via MiXCR, TCRdb re-called the PCR reads, giving one row per CDR3 protein. The sample gives around 600,000 distinct CDR3 sequences, 20% to 25% of which show up once; 11% to 15% is in the top ten. This sequence was found in a boy under two years old who had a stem cell transplant for acute myeloid leukemia, so the T cells may come from the graft donor. The sequenced sample was PBMCs, mostly from graft donor cells, obtained 360 days after TCRalphabeta/CD19-depleted stem cell transplant.

Here the CDR3 DNA reads TGTGCCAGCAGCCGCCAGGGGCCGGAGCCGAAGCAGTTCTTC. This sequence encodes CASSRQGPEPKQFF. The chain uses TRBV7-2 and TRBJ2-1, with a possible D match to TRBD1 (6 bases). From germline, CDR1 is SGHTA and CDR2 FQGNSA. Trimming took off 5 bases at V and 11 bases at J, with 19 bases between the two ends. The CDR3 is 14 residues long.